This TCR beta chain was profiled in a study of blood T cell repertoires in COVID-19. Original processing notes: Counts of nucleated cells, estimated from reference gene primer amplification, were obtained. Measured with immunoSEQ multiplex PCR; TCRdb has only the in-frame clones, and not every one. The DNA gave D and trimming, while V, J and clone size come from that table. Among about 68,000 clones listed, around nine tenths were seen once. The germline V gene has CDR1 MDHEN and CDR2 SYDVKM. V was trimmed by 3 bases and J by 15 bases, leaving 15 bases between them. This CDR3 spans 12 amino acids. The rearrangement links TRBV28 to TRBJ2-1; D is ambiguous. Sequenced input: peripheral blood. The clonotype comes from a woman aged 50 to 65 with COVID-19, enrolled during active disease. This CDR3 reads CASSLWLEFLFF. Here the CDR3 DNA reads TGTGCCAGCAGTTTGTGGTTAGAATTTCTGTTCTTC.